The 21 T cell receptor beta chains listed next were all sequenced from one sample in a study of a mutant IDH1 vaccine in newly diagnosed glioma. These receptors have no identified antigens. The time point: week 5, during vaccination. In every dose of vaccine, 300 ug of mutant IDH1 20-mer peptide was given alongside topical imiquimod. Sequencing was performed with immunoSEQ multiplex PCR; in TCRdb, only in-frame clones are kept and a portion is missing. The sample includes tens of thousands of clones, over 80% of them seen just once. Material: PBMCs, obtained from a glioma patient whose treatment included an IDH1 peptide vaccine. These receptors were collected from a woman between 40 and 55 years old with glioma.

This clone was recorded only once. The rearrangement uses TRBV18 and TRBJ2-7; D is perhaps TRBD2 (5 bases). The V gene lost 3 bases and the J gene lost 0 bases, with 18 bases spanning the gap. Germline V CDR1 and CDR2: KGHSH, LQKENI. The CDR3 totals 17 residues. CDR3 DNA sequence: TGTGCCAGCTCACCCTCGGGGTGGGAACCCCGCTCCTACGAGCAGTACTTC. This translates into CASSPSGWEPRSYEQYF.

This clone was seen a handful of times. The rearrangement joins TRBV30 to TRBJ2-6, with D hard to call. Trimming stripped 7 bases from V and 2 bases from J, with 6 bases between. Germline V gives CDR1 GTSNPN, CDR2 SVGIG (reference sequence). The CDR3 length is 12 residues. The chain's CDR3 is CASTAGANVLTF. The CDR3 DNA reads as TGTGCCTCTACAGCTGGGGCCAACGTCCTGACTTTC.

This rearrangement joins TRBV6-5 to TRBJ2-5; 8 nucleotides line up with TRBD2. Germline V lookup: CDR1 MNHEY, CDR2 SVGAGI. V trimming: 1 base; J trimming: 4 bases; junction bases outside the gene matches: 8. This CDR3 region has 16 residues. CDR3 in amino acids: CASSYYSGSVRETQYF. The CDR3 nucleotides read TGTGCCAGCAGTTACTACAGCGGGAGTGTCAGAGAGACCCAGTACTTC.

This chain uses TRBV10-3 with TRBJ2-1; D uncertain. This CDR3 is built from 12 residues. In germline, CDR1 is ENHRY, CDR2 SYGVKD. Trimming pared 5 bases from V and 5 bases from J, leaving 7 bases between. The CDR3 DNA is TGTGCCATCAGTCCTACAGACAATGAGCAGTTCTTC. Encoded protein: CAISPTDNEQFF.

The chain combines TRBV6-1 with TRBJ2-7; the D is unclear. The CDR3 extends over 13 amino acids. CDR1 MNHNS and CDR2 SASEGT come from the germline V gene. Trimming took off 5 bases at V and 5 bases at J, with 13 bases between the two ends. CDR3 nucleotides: TGTGCCAGCAGTTGGAAACTGATCGACGAGCAGTACTTC. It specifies CASSWKLIDEQYF.

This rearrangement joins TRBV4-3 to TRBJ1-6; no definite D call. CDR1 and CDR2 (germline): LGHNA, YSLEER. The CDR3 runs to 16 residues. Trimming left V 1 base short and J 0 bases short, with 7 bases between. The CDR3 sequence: CASSQGTASYNSPLHF. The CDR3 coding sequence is TGCGCCAGCAGCCAAGGGACCGCCTCCTATAATTCACCCCTCCACTTT.

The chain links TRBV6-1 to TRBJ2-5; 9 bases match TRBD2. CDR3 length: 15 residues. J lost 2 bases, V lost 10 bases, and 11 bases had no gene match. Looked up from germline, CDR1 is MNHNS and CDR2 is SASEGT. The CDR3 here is CATSGGAGGQETQYF. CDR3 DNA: TGTGCCACCTCGGGAGGGGCGGGGGGGCAAGAGACCCAGTACTTC.

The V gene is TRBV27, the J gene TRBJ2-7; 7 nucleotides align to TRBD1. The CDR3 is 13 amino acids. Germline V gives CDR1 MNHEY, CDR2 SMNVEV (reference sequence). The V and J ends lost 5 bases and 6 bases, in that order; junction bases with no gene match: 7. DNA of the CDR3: TGTGCCAGCAGTAACGGACAGGTGAGCGAGCAGTACTTC. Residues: CASSNGQVSEQYF.

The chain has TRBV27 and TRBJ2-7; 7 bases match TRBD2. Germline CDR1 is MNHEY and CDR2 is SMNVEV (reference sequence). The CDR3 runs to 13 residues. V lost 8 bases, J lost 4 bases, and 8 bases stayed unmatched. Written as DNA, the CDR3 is TGTGCCAGCGGTGGGGGGAGGGTATACGAGCAGTACTTC. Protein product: CASGGGRVYEQYF.

CDR3 bases: TGTGCCAGCAGCTTCAGCGTCCAGACAGGGGCCGGATTCGCTTTCTTT. Translation: CASSFSVQTGAGFAFF. The V and J genes are TRBV4-2 and TRBJ1-1, with 8 nucleotides matching TRBD1. After removal of 5 bases from V and 11 bases from J, the junction contained 19 bases not matched to a gene. The germline gives CDR1 LGHNA, CDR2 YNFKEQ. The CDR3 totals 16 residues.

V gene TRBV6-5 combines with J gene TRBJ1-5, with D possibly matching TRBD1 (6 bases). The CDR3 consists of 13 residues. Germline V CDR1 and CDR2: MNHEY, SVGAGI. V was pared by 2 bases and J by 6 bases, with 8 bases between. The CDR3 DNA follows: TGTGCCAGCAGTTACGACAGGACTCAGCCCCAGCATTTT. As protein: CASSYDRTQPQHF.

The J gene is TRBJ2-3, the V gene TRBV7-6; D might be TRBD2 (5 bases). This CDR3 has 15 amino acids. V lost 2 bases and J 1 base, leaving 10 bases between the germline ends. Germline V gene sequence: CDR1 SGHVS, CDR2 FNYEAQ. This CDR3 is CASSLREYRTDTQYF. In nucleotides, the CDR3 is TGTGCCAGCAGCTTACGGGAATACCGCACAGATACGCAGTATTTT.

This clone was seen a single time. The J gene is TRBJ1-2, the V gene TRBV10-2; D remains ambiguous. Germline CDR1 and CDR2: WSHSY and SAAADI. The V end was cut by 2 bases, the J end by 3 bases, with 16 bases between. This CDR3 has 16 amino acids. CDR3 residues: CASSERRRIGDYGYTF. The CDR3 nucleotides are TGCGCCAGCAGTGAGAGGAGGAGAATCGGGGACTATGGCTACACCTTC.

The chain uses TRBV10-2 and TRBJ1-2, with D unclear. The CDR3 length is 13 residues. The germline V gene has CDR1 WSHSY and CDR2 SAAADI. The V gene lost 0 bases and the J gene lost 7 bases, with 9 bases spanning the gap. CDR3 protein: CASSESGYGGYTF. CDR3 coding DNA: TGCGCCAGCAGTGAGTCAGGGTATGGTGGCTACACCTTC.

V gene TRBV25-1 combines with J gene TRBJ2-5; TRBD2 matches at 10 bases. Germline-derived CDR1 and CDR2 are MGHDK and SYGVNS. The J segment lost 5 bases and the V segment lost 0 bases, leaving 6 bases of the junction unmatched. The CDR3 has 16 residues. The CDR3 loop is CASSEYGLAGAETQYF. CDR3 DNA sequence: TGTGCCAGCAGTGAATATGGGCTAGCGGGAGCGGAGACCCAGTACTTC.

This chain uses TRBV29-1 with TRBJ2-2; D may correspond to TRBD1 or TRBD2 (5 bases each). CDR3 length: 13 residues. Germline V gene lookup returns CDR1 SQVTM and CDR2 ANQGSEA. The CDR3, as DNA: TGCGGCTCAGGGACGGTGAACACCGGGGAGCTGTTTTTT. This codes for CGSGTVNTGELFF.

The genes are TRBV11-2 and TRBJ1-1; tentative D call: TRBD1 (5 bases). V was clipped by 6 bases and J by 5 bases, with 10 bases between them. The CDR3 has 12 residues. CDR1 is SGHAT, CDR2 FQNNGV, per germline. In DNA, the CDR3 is TGTGCCAGCAGGCCAGGGTTGACTGAAGCTTTCTTT. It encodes CASRPGLTEAFF.

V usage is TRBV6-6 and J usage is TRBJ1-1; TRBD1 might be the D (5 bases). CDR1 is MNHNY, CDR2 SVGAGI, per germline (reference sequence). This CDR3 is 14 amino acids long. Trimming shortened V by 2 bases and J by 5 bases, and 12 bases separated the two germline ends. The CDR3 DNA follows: TGTGCCAGCAGTTACGGGCAGGGCGGAACTGAAGCTTTCTTT. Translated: CASSYGQGGTEAFF.

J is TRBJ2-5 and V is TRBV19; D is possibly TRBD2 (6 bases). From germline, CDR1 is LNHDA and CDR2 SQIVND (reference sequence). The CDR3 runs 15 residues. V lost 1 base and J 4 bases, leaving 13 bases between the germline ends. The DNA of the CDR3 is TGTGCCAGTAGTATAGTTGGGCACGGGGGAGAGACCCAGTACTTC. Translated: CASSIVGHGGETQYF.

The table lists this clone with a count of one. The CDR3 coding sequence is TGTGCCTGGAGTGTACCCAGGGACCAAGAGACCCAGTACTTC. The encoded protein is CAWSVPRDQETQYF. The V and J genes are TRBV30 and TRBJ2-5; weak D call: TRBD1 (5 bases). This CDR3 is 14 amino acids long. The germline V gene encodes CDR1 GTSNPN and CDR2 SVGIG (reference sequence). The V gene lost 0 bases and the J gene lost 0 bases, with 8 bases spanning the gap.

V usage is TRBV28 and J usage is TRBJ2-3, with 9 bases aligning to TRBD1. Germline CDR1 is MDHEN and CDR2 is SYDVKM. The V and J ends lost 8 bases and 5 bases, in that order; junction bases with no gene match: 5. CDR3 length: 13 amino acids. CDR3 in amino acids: CASQQGARDTQYF. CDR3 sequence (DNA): TGTGCCAGCCAACAGGGGGCGCGAGATACGCAGTATTTT.